This TCR beta chain was obtained from a study of B cell selection in AIRE deficiency. General study results and limits: Healthy Tconv contained about two fifths of shared healthy Treg sequences; only TCRbeta sequenced.

Authors' analysis steps: Pooled conventional T cells gave approximately 100,000 patient and about 150,000 donor TCRbeta sequences. Sequenced by immunoSEQ multiplex PCR; TCRdb stores in-frame clones only, minus some. V and J calls and clone size are given by that table; D and trimming were obtained from the DNA. The table has about 27,000 clones, around 95% seen once. Comment on this clone: Its antigen is not known.

CD4+CD127+ cells were sorted as the conventional CD4 T cells. The specimen sequenced was CD4+CD127+ conventional T cells sorted from PBMCs. This TCR was recovered from a human donor in good health.

CDR3 sequence: CATSREIGQGGYEKLFF. The CDR3 bases are TGTGCCACCAGCAGAGAGATCGGACAGGGCGGGTACGAAAAACTGTTTTTT. The gene calls are TRBV15 and TRBJ1-4; 8 bases are a match to TRBD1. CDR3 size: 17 residues. V was pared by 0 bases and J by 8 bases, with 11 bases of the junction left unmatched. Germline CDR1 reads LNHNV; CDR2 reads YYDKDF (reference sequence).